Below, 4 T cell receptor beta chains from the same sample are listed, as sequenced in a study of cytomegalovirus exposure and HLA in healthy donors. PCR was performed using 60 Vbeta and 13 Jbeta primers. Clones were read by immunoSEQ multiplex PCR, and TCRdb kept only the in-frame ones, dropping some. The data hold around 130,000 clones, with around 72% observed a single time. Material: PBMCs. The receptors originated from a human donor in good health.

This chain links TRBV29-1 with TRBJ1-2; a possible D gene is TRBD1 (6 bases). Trimming pared 8 bases from V and 8 bases from J, leaving 18 bases between. The CDR3 extends over 12 amino acids. Germline assignment: CDR1 SQVTM and CDR2 ANQGSEA. CDR3 nucleotide sequence: TGCAGCTCGTCGCGCGGGGGGGGCGGCTACACCTTC. This encodes CSSSRGGGGYTF.

CDR3 in amino acids: CAISDVGRTYEQYF. CDR3 sequence (DNA): TGTGCCATCAGCGACGTGGGCAGAACCTACGAGCAGTACTTC. The chain couples TRBV10-3 to TRBJ2-7; unclear D gene. Trimming took 6 bases from V and 2 from J, leaving 14 bases between them. Germline V lookup: CDR1 ENHRY, CDR2 SYGVKD. The CDR3 extends over 14 amino acids.

V and J are TRBV19 and TRBJ1-5, with a possible D match to TRBD1 (6 bases). The CDR3 totals 15 residues. Trimming took off 3 bases at V and 1 base at J, with 10 bases between the two ends. Germline V gene lookup returns CDR1 LNHDA and CDR2 SQIVND (reference sequence). CDR3 residues: CASSMTTGSNQPQHF. The CDR3, as DNA: TGTGCCAGTAGTATGACAACAGGGAGCAATCAGCCCCAGCATTTT.

CDR3 bases: TGTGCCAGCAGCTTCGGACAGGGTCGGTACGATGGCTACACCTTC. The encoded protein is CASSFGQGRYDGYTF. This chain joins TRBV11-2 and TRBJ1-2; 8 bases align to TRBD1. The CDR3 spans 15 residues. The germline gives CDR1 SGHAT, CDR2 FQNNGV. V lost 3 bases and J lost 6; bases outside the gene matches: 9.